There are a few counts of the clone carrying this T cell receptor beta chain. Its matching antigen is unknown. V was pared by 6 bases and J by 5 bases, with 11 bases between. There are 13 residues in the CDR3. Per germline, CDR1 MDHEN and CDR2 SYDVKM. The data belong to a study of T cell clonotyping in hematopoietic cell transplantation. The study's findings and limits: Higher Inverse Simpson Index values in graft donor and pretransplant recipient predicted broader posttransplant TCR diversity.

Assay used: immunoSEQ multiplex PCR; TCRdb lists only in-frame clones, some missing. The sample contains about 43,000 clones, about 85% of which appear only once. Time point specified: recipient sample about 28 days before transplant, after cytoreduction. The sequence came from a man aged 55 to 69 with acute myeloid leukemia. Some clones in this sample may be carry-over from other donors' samples. This sequence joins TRBV28 and TRBJ1-3, with a weak D call TRBD1 (5 bases). The sample consisted of peripheral blood mononuclear cells, taken before stem cell transplant. CDR3 nucleotides: TGTGCCAGCAGCCTGGGACGGAGAAACACCATATATTTT. Its translation: CASSLGRRNTIYF. Based on the CDR3 plus reference TRBV28 and TRBJ1-3, the full variable domain is DVKVTQSSRYLVKRTGEKVFLECVQDMDHENMFWYRQDPGLGLRLIYFSYDVKMKEKGDIPEGYSVSREKKERFSLILESASTNQTSMYLCASSLGRRNTIYFGEGSWLTVV.